The next 5 T cell receptor beta chains were all read from a single sample in a study of T cells in localized non-small cell lung cancer. The assay was immunoSEQ multiplex PCR, and TCRdb's table has in-frame clones only and misses some. The table records about 1,200 clones, 34% of them present only once. The sequencing used lung tumor tissue, collected before any cancer treatment. The receptors derive from a male donor older than 55 with stage I lung adenocarcinoma.

The chain links TRBV29-1 to TRBJ2-2; D gene ambiguous. Germline CDR1 reads SQVTM; CDR2 reads ANQGSEA. The ends were cut back, 6 bases at V and 5 bases at J, with 10 bases in the middle. CDR3 length equals 12 residues. In nucleotides, the CDR3 is TGCAGCGTCGCGCTGATGACCGGGGAGCTGTTTTTT. This translates into CSVALMTGELFF.

V usage is TRBV11-3 and J usage is TRBJ2-1; 9 nucleotides agree with TRBD2. The CDR3 contains 15 residues. CDR1 and CDR2 from the germline V gene are SGHNT and YENEEA. V lost 5 bases and J lost 4; bases outside the gene matches: 6. CDR3 residues: CASSQFSGGYNEQFF. CDR3 sequence (DNA): TGTGCCAGCAGCCAGTTTAGCGGGGGATACAATGAGCAGTTCTTC.

This clone was counted a few times. The genes are TRBV6-7 and TRBJ2-3; 10 bases are a match to TRBD2. TRBV6-7 is noted as an ORF with a role that remains uncertain. V was pared by 5 bases and J by 4 bases, with 3 bases of the junction left unmatched. This CDR3 has 14 amino acids. CDR3 DNA: TGTGCCAGCAGTAGCGGGGGGGCCTCAGATACGCAGTATTTT. It yields the protein CASSSGGASDTQYF.

Comments on this clone: An end of the junction does not agree with germline; a read error may underlie this. V and J are TRBV19 and TRBJ2-7, with D perhaps TRBD2 (6 bases). This CDR3 region has 11 residues. Germline CDR1 reads LNHDA; CDR2 reads SQIVND (reference sequence). CDR3 nucleotides: TGTGCCGTTACCGGAGGGGACGAGCAATACTTC. Amino acids: CAVTGGDEQYF.

This clone has just a few counts. V gene TRBV29-1 combines with J gene TRBJ1-1; D ambiguous. The length of the CDR3 is 16 residues. Trimming shortened V by 5 bases and J by 0 bases, and 19 bases separated the two germline ends. CDR1 and CDR2 (germline): SQVTM, ANQGSEA. The CDR3, as DNA: TGCAGCGTTCCGGTAATAGGCAAATCCATGAACACTGAAGCTTTCTTT. Protein product: CSVPVIGKSMNTEAFF. Based on the CDR3 plus reference TRBV29-1 and TRBJ1-1, the full variable domain is SAVISQKPSRDICQRGTSLTIQCQVDSQVTMMFWYRQQPGQSLTLIATANQGSEATYESGFVIDKFPISRPNLTFSTLTVSNMSPEDSSIYLCSVPVIGKSMNTEAFFGQGTRLTVV.